The 14 T cell receptor beta chains below were found in one sample sequenced in a study of T cells after yellow fever vaccination. TCRdb independently ran MiXCR on the 5' RACE reads; one entry per CDR3 protein. The repertoire consists of some 500,000 distinct CDR3 sequences, with roughly 14% occurring once and the leading ten covering about 14%. The specimen comprised PBMCs, sampled on the day of the yellow fever booster vaccination. These receptors were taken from a man aged 25 to 40 who received the YFV17D yellow fever vaccine.

The V gene is TRBV4-3, the J gene TRBJ2-3; 9 nucleotides align to TRBD1. V lost 3 bases to trimming and J lost 7 bases; unmatched junction nucleotides: 17. This CDR3 comprises 18 residues. Germline V lookup: CDR1 LGHNA, CDR2 YSLEER. The CDR3 nucleotides are TGCGCCAGCAGCCAGCTTCCACCGGGACAGGGAGTGGATAATACGCAGTATTTT. It yields the protein CASSQLPPGQGVDNTQYF.

The CDR3 nucleotides read TGTGCCAGCAAGGGGGGGCCGTACACTGAAGCTTTCTTT. This codes for CASKGGPYTEAFF. The chain recombines TRBV12-3 or TRBV12-4 with TRBJ1-1; the D gene is possibly TRBD1 (6 bases). Trimming stripped 7 bases from V and 3 bases from J, with 12 bases between. CDR3 length equals 13 residues.

CDR3 residues: CASSPTRGGNTIYF. CDR3 nucleotides: TGTGCCAGCTCACCGACTCGAGGGGGGAACACCATATATTTT. The V gene is TRBV18, the J gene TRBJ1-3, with D possibly matching TRBD1 (6 bases). The CDR3 contains 14 residues. The germline gives CDR1 KGHSH, CDR2 LQKENI. Trimming stripped 3 bases from V and 7 bases from J, with 13 bases between. The full variable domain, its missing parts supplied by reference TRBV18 and TRBJ1-3, is NAGVMQNPRHLVRRRGQEARLRCSPMKGHSHVYWYRQLPEEGLKFMVYLQKENIIDESGMPKERFSAEFPKEGPSILRIQQVVRGDSAAYFCASSPTRGGNTIYFGEGSWLTVV.

This rearrangement joins TRBV6-2 or TRBV6-3 to TRBJ1-1, with TRBD1 identical over 9 bases. The germline V gene encodes CDR1 MNHEY and CDR2 SVGEGT. CDR3 length: 15 amino acids. The V and J ends lost 6 bases and 4 bases, in that order; junction bases with no gene match: 9. CDR3 nucleotide sequence: TGTGCCAGCAGGGGTGAACAGGGGGCGGCCACTGAAGCTTTCTTT. This sequence encodes CASRGEQGAATEAFF.

V usage is TRBV6-2 or TRBV6-3 and J usage is TRBJ2-5, with TRBD2 matching over 7 bases. V was clipped by 0 bases and J by 1 base; unmatched bases: 20. This CDR3 has 21 residues. Per germline, CDR1 MNHEY and CDR2 SVGEGT. The CDR3 region is CASSYSRWDNKAGDPQETQYF. CDR3 sequence (DNA): TGTGCCAGCAGTTACTCGAGGTGGGATAATAAGGCGGGAGACCCCCAAGAGACCCAGTACTTC.

This clonotype was detected only a few times. The chain is built from TRBV29-1 and TRBJ2-3, with 10 bases fitting TRBD2. V shed 7 bases, J shed 5 bases, and the junction held 6 bases outside the gene matches. The CDR3 loop spans 13 amino acids. Germline lookup yields CDR1 SQVTM and CDR2 ANQGSEA. In DNA, the CDR3 is TGCAGCGGCAGCGGGAGGGCCTTAGATACGCAGTATTTT. As protein: CSGSGRALDTQYF.

The V gene is TRBV27, the J gene TRBJ2-2; 8 positions match TRBD2. The germline V gene encodes CDR1 MNHEY and CDR2 SMNVEV (reference sequence). CDR3 size: 14 residues. The V segment lost 3 bases and the J segment 6 bases; nucleotides outside the gene matches: 3. CDR3 nucleotide sequence: TGTGCCAGCAGTTTCGGACTAGCTCCCGGGGAGCTGTTTTTT. This gives the protein CASSFGLAPGELFF.

The table lists this clonotype with a few counts. V usage is TRBV19 and J usage is TRBJ2-2, with 10 bases lining up with TRBD1. The junction had 3 bases not matched to a gene; V was cut back by 3 bases and J by 5 bases. The CDR3 has 15 amino acids. Germline CDR1 LNHDA, CDR2 SQIVND (reference sequence). CDR3 nucleotides: TGTGCCAGTAGTATGGGGGACAGGGGAACCGGGGAGCTGTTTTTT. As protein: CASSMGDRGTGELFF.

The rearrangement uses TRBV4-1 and TRBJ2-1, with D perhaps given as TRBD1 or TRBD2 (5 bases each). Trimming cost V 0 bases and J 8 bases, with 17 bases left between them. CDR1 is MGHRA, CDR2 YSYEKL, per germline. The CDR3 has 16 residues. In DNA form, the CDR3 reads TGCGCCAGCAGCCAAGATCCGGGACCTCCACGATATGAGCAGTTCTTC. Translation: CASSQDPGPPRYEQFF.

The chain combines TRBV28 with TRBJ2-7; tentatively, D is TRBD1 (6 bases). Germline V gene data show CDR1 as MDHEN and CDR2 as SYDVKM. This CDR3 spans 13 amino acids. V was pared by 8 bases and J by 3 bases, with 14 bases between. The CDR3 DNA reads TGTGCCAGCTCTGACAGGCCTCACTACGAGCAGTACTTC. Translating it yields CASSDRPHYEQYF.

This clonotype occurred a few times. This chain joins TRBV6-1 and TRBJ2-1; D possibly corresponds to TRBD2 (6 bases). The length of the CDR3 is 16 residues. Trimming left V 4 bases short and J 4 bases short, with 17 bases between. Germline V CDR1 and CDR2: MNHNS, SASEGT. CDR3 sequence reads: CASSAGRGLWYNEQFF. CDR3 nucleotide sequence: TGTGCCAGCAGTGCGGGTCGGGGGTTATGGTACAATGAGCAGTTCTTC.

This clonotype was seen just once. An end of the junction does not agree with germline; a read error may underlie this. This chain connects TRBV27 to TRBJ2-7, with 9 bases that match TRBD2. The germline V gene encodes CDR1 MNHEY and CDR2 SMNVEV (reference sequence). This CDR3 region has 12 residues. CDR3 protein: CASISGGYQQYF. The CDR3 DNA follows: TGTGCCAGCATTAGCGGGGGCTACCAGCAGTACTTC.

The chain uses TRBV5-6 and TRBJ1-2, with TRBD1 matching 8 bases. Germline CDR1 is SGHDT and CDR2 is YYEEEE. V was pared by 5 bases and J by 1 base, with 4 bases of the junction left unmatched. This CDR3 is built from 14 residues. The DNA of the CDR3 is TGTGCCAGCAGGCCAGGGGGCCTTAACTATGGCTACACCTTC. It encodes CASRPGGLNYGYTF. Looking up the rest from reference TRBV5-6 and TRBJ1-2 gives the full variable domain: DAGVTQSPTHLIKTRGQQVTLRCSPKSGHDTVSWYQQALGQGPQFIFQYYEEEERQRGNFPDRFSGHQFPNYSSELNVNALLLGDSALYLCASRPGGLNYGYTFGSGTRLTVV.

The genes are TRBV20-1 and TRBJ2-5, with unresolved D. The length of the CDR3 is 10 residues. V was trimmed by 6 bases and J by 7 bases, leaving 9 bases between them. Germline V CDR1 and CDR2: DFQATT, SNEGSKA (reference sequence). The CDR3 sequence: CSAELGTQYF. CDR3 coding DNA: TGCAGTGCCGAGTTAGGGACCCAGTACTTC.